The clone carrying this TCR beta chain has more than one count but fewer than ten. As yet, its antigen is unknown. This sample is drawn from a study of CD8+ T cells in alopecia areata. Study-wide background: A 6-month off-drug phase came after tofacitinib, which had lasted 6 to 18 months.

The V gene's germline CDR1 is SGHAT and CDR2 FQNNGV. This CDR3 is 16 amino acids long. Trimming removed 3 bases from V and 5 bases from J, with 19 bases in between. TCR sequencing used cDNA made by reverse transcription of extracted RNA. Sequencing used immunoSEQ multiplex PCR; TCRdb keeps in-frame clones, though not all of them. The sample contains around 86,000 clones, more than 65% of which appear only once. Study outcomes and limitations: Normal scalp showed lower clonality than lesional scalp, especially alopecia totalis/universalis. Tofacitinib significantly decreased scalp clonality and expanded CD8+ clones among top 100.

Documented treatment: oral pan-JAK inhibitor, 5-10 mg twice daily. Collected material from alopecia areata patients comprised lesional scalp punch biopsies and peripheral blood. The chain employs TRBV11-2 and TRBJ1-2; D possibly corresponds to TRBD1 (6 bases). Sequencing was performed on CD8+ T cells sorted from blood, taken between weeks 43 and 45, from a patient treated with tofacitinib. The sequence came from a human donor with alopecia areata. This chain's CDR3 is CASSFLADSLGYGYTF. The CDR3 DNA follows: TGTGCCAGCAGCTTCCTTGCGGACAGCCTAGGGTATGGCTACACCTTC.